This T cell receptor (beta chain) is drawn from a study of T-cell reconstitution after alpha-beta-depleted transplantation in children. Unique molecular identifiers were incorporated during preparation of the TCRbeta library. TCRdb recomputed calls from the PCR reads with MiXCR, one row per CDR3 protein. Among fewer than 550,000 distinct CDR3 sequences, roughly 11% were seen once, and the ten largest hold roughly 5%. This clonotype showed up many times. The CDR3 is made up of 15 amino acids. Germline loops: CDR1 DFQATT, CDR2 SNEGSKA (reference sequence). With V trimmed by 3 bases and J by 1 base, 7 bases remained unmatched.

Material: PBMCs from the stem cell graft donor, obtained from the stem cell graft. The rearrangement joins TRBV20-1 to TRBJ2-3; TRBD1 matches at 7 bases. This TCR derives from a human donor who donated a stem cell graft to a child with acute myeloid leukemia. For the CDR3, the DNA is TGCAGTGCTAGTAAGAGGGGGCCCCGCACAGATACGCAGTATTTT. Protein product: CSASKRGPRTDTQYF.